These 17 T cell receptor beta chains came from one sample sequenced in a study of T cells in women clearing cervical HPV infection. This table comes from immunoSEQ multiplex PCR, and its TCRdb copy is limited to in-frame clones, with some not included. The sample table includes over 45,000 clones. Sequenced material: blood buffy coat. The receptors were sampled from a woman between 18 and 70 years old with a cervical HPV16 infection that either progressed to CIN3+ or cleared (not recorded which).

CDR3: CATSEPSTRYSEQYF. The CDR3 bases that were read are TGTGCCACCAGTGAACCCTCGACTCGTTATAGCGAG. The chain is built from TRBV24-1 and TRBJ2-7; no definite D call. The read is 3 residues too short to cover the CDR3 end, so that end is filled in from the germline J gene. V was trimmed by 4 bases and J by 6 bases, leaving 18 bases between them. This CDR3 has 15 residues. CDR1 is KGHDR, CDR2 SFDVKD, per germline.

Comments on this clone: Read sequence stops 3 residues before the CDR3 end, and the germline J gene provides the missing end. The V and J genes are TRBV6-4 and TRBJ1-6; D is perhaps TRBD1 (6 bases). The CDR3 extends over 17 amino acids. Germline V gene sequence: CDR1 MRHNA, CDR2 SNTAGT. V dropped 2 bases and J dropped 0 bases, with 11 bases sitting between them. The CDR3 DNA, read in part, is TGTGCCAGCAGTGACCAACAGGGTGGCTCCTATAATTCACCC. This translates into CASSDQQGGSYNSP. The whole CDR3 protein is CASSDQQGGSYNSPLHF.

Regarding this clone: Coverage ceases 3 residues before the CDR3 finishes, and the germline J gene fills in the end. The rearrangement uses TRBV5-4 and TRBJ1-3, with 8 positions matching TRBD1. This CDR3 is built from 16 residues. Germline assignment: CDR1 SGHNT and CDR2 YYREEE (reference sequence). The junction had 9 bases not matched to a gene; V was cut back by 3 bases and J by 4 bases. This chain's CDR3 is CASSSGDRRDGNTIYF. CDR3 DNA, as far as it was read: TGTGCCAGCAGCTCCGGGGACAGGAGGGACGGAAACACC.

The CDR3 here is CASNGAGTEAFF. The CDR3 bases that were read are TGTGCCAGCAATGGGGCTGGCACTGAA. This chain links TRBV28 with TRBJ1-1; TRBD1 is a possible D gene (5 bases). The read terminates 3 residues ahead of where the CDR3 ends, so the germline J gene completes it. V was pared by 7 bases and J by 4 bases, with 10 bases between. CDR1 is MDHEN, CDR2 SYDVKM, per germline. CDR3 length: 12 amino acids. Filled out from reference TRBV28 and TRBJ1-1, the complete variable domain reads DVKVTQSSRYLVKRTGEKVFLECVQDMDHENMFWYRQDPGLGLRLIYFSYDVKMKEKGDIPEGYSVSREKKERFSLILESASTNQTSMYLCASNGAGTEAFFGQGTRLTVV.

Worth noting for this clone: The read comes to an end 3 residues before the CDR3 does, leaving the germline J gene to fill in the end. The rearrangement joins TRBV10-3 to TRBJ2-7, with D possibly being TRBD1 (5 bases). V was clipped by 3 bases and J by 4 bases, with 10 bases between them. The CDR3 length is 13 residues. Germline CDR1 and CDR2: ENHRY and SYGVKD. The sequenced CDR3 bases are TGTGCCATCAGTGACAGGGCCCCTTACGAG. Translated: CAISDRAPYE. The CDR3 reads in full as CAISDRAPYEQYF.

For this clone: The CDR3 end is not reached by the read, which stops 3 residues before it; the germline J gene fills it in. The chain is built from TRBV7-9 and TRBJ2-7; D is undetermined. The germline V gene encodes CDR1 SEHNR and CDR2 FQNEAQ (reference sequence). CDR3 size: 12 residues. Deletions cut 3 bases from V and 6 bases from J, with 9 bases between. The sequenced part of the CDR3 DNA is TGTGCCAGCAGCTTTATGAGAGGCGAG. This translates into CASSFMRGE. The CDR3 in its entirety is CASSFMRGEQYF.

With regard to this clone: The read ends 3 residues shy of where the CDR3 ends; the end is completed using the germline J gene. V gene TRBV6-1 combines with J gene TRBJ2-7; 7 nucleotides agree with TRBD2. J gave up 0 bases and V 3 bases, and 2 bases lay outside the gene matches. The CDR3 has 14 amino acids. Germline-derived CDR1 and CDR2 are MNHNS and SASEGT. The CDR3 loop is CASSEGGSSYEQYF. Partial CDR3 DNA: TGTGCCAGCAGTGAGGGCGGGAGCTCCTACGAG.

CDR3 sequence: CASSPLAGGRADTQYF. The CDR3 bases that were read are TGTGCCAGCTCACCTCTAGCGGGAGGTCGGGCAGATACG. The V and J genes are TRBV18 and TRBJ2-3; 11 nucleotides line up with TRBD2. Read sequence stops 3 residues before the CDR3 end, and the germline J gene provides the missing end. The germline V gene has CDR1 KGHSH and CDR2 LQKENI. The CDR3 is made up of 16 amino acids. With V trimmed by 3 bases and J by 4 bases, 6 bases remained unmatched. Full variable domain (remainder filled in from reference TRBV18 and TRBJ2-3): NAGVMQNPRHLVRRRGQEARLRCSPMKGHSHVYWYRQLPEEGLKFMVYLQKENIIDESGMPKERFSAEFPKEGPSILRIQQVVRGDSAAYFCASSPLAGGRADTQYFGPGTRLTVL.

A remark on this clone: The CDR3 end is not reached by the read, which stops 3 residues before it; the germline J gene fills it in. The V and J genes are TRBV2 and TRBJ1-2; tentative D call: TRBD1 (5 bases). The CDR3 consists of 12 residues. Germline V gene data show CDR1 as SNHLY and CDR2 as FYNNEI. The CDR3 loop reads CASSVGLGGYTF. CDR3 bases read: TGTGCCAGCAGTGTGGGACTGGGGGGC.

The CDR3: CASKQGAGTEAFF. The DNA read from the CDR3 is TGCGCCAGCAAGCAGGGGGCGGGAACTGAA. The chain has TRBV5-1 and TRBJ1-1; 8 nucleotides line up with TRBD1. The read terminates 3 residues ahead of where the CDR3 ends, so the germline J gene completes it. V gave up 6 bases and J gave up 5 bases; unmatched junction bases: 6. CDR1 is SGHRS and CDR2 is YFSETQ in the germline V gene. The CDR3 has 13 residues. The full variable domain, its missing parts supplied by reference TRBV5-1 and TRBJ1-1, is KAGVTQTPRYLIKTRGQQVTLSCSPISGHRSVSWYQQTPGQGLQFLFEYFSETQRNKGNFPGRFSGRQFSNSRSEMNVSTLELGDSALYLCASKQGAGTEAFFGQGTRLTVV.

As for this clone: The DNA ends 3 residues before the CDR3 does, and the rest of the CDR3 is filled in from the germline J gene. The chain joins TRBV7-6 to TRBJ2-1; TRBD1 might be the D (7 bases). This CDR3 has 15 amino acids. V dropped 5 bases and J dropped 4 bases, with 15 bases sitting between them. The V gene's germline CDR1 is SGHVS and CDR2 FNYEAQ. The CDR3: CASSPRDSLYNEQFF. The sequenced part of the CDR3 DNA is TGTGCCAGCAGCCCGCGGGACAGCCTGTACAATGAG.

A word on this clone: The read ends 3 residues shy of where the CDR3 ends; the end is completed using the germline J gene. The chain is built from TRBV15 and TRBJ1-1; tentative D call: TRBD1 (5 bases). This CDR3 spans 13 amino acids. Deletions cut 0 bases from V and 5 bases from J, with 7 bases between. CDR1 LNHNV and CDR2 YYDKDF come from the germline V gene (reference sequence). The covered CDR3 bases are TGTGCCACCAGCAGAGAGCGGGGGACTGAA. It is translated as CATSRERGTE. Given in full, the CDR3 is CATSRERGTEAFF.

A remark on this clone: The read terminates 3 residues before the CDR3 end, so the remaining end is supplied by the germline J gene. The chain couples TRBV6-1 to TRBJ1-6, with D uncertain. V lost 3 bases, J lost 5 bases, and 11 bases lay in between. This CDR3 is 15 amino acids long. Germline CDR1 reads MNHNS; CDR2 reads SASEGT. The CDR3 sequence: CASSDFWQNNSPLHF. The covered CDR3 bases are TGTGCCAGCAGTGATTTTTGGCAGAATAATTCACCC.

To note about this clone: The read stops 3 residues short of the end of the CDR3; the missing end is completed from the germline J gene. The chain links TRBV15 to TRBJ2-7; perhaps TRBD1 as D (5 bases). The CDR3 length is 14 residues. Germline lookup yields CDR1 LNHNV and CDR2 YYDKDF (reference sequence). V was pared by 4 bases and J by 6 bases, with 16 bases between. CDR3 bases read: TGTGCCACCAGCACTAGGACAAATAGCTTCGAG. This translates into CATSTRTNSFE. The whole CDR3 region reads CATSTRTNSFEQYF.

In regard to this clone: The missing CDR3 end, 3 residues past where the read stops, is filled in from the germline J gene. V usage is TRBV7-6 and J usage is TRBJ1-4; TRBD1 aligns across 7 bases. This CDR3 region has 16 residues. Losses at the gene ends were 1 base for V and 7 bases for J; bases not matched to a gene: 9. Looked up from germline, CDR1 is SGHVS and CDR2 is FNYEAQ. The CDR3 spells CASSLEGPGTVEKLFF. The part of the CDR3 DNA that was read is TGTGCCAGCAGCTTAGAAGGTCCAGGGACAGTTGAAAAA.

Worth noting for this clone: Sequencing ends 3 residues short of the CDR3 end; the germline J gene provides the rest. The rearrangement joins TRBV20-1 to TRBJ2-1; no reliable D call. Looked up from germline, CDR1 is DFQATT and CDR2 is SNEGSKA (reference sequence). V dropped 3 bases and J dropped 0 bases, with 9 bases sitting between them. This CDR3 has 14 amino acids. The CDR3 protein is CSASELSSYNEQFF. CDR3 bases read: TGCAGTGCTAGTGAGCTGAGCTCCTACAATGAG.

As concerns this clone: The read falls 3 residues short of the CDR3 end, and the missing part is taken from the germline J gene. This chain links TRBV18 with TRBJ1-5; D gene unclear. This CDR3 has 14 residues. Deletions cut 2 bases from V and 1 base from J, with 6 bases between. Germline lookup yields CDR1 KGHSH and CDR2 LQKENI. The CDR3: CASSPAQSNQPQHF. The DNA read from the CDR3 is TGTGCCAGCTCACCAGCACAGAGCAATCAGCCC.